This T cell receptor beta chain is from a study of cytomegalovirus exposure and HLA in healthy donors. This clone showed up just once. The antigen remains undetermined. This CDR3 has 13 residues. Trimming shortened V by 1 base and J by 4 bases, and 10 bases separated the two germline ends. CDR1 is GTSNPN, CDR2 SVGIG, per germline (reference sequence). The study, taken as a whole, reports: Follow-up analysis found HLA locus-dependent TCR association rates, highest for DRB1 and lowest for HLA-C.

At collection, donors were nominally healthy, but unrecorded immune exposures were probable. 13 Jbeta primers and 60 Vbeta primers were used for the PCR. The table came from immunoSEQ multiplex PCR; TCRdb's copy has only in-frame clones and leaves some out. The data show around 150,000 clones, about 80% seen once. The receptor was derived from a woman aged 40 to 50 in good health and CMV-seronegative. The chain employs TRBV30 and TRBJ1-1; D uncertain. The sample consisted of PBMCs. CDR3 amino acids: CAWSGGRRTEAFF. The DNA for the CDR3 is TGTGCCTGGAGTGGAGGGCGCCGCACTGAAGCTTTCTTT.